A selection of T cell receptor beta chains follows, all from one sample in a study of blood T cell repertoires in COVID-19. The protocol was immunoSEQ multiplex PCR, while the TCRdb copy is restricted to in-frame clones and leaves out a portion. The sample has around 400,000 clones, 75% to 90% seen once. Sequenced: PBMCs or T cells enriched from blood (not recorded which). These receptors all come from a woman in her 50s who had recovered from COVID-19. Each CDR3 is given with its conserved first and last residue. Fields, in order: V gene, CDR3 protein.

>TRBV12-3/TRBV12-4
CVTSGADYGYTF
>TRBV6-2/TRBV6-3
CASSYPLTGNQPQHF
>TRBV5-4
CASSVGTSGSHTDTQYF
>TRBV15
CATSRDGGAGYTF
>TRBV20-1
CSASSGLNTEAFF
>TRBV11-3
CASSLPTGNYGYTF
>TRBV2
CASSVTRGTDTQYF
>TRBV10-3
CATTGQMNTEAFF
>TRBV6-5
CASRPRQGAAEAFF
>TRBV19
CASSKRTGLEAFF
>TRBV11-3
CASSSPRGDEQFF
>TRBV6-2/TRBV6-3
CASSYLTGGSEQFF
>TRBV30
CAWSTGQVKSEAFF
>TRBV25-1
CASRGYGYGYTF
>TRBV11-1
CASSLGATWTGAFF
>TRBV6-5
CASRHIIYGYTF